The rows below give T cell receptor beta chains drawn from one sample of a study of T cells in Graves' hyperthyroidism and ophthalmopathy. TCRdb reanalysed the multiplex PCR reads using MiXCR and keeps one entry per CDR3 protein. Here the sample spans under 450,000 distinct CDR3 sequences, 15% to 17% being singletons. What was sequenced was blood. These receptors were taken from a young woman with Graves' hyperthyroidism. Each CDR3 is given with its conserved first and last residue. The D gene is left open where the match is weak. Not every row has a clone size; where given, it reads once, few, many or a size class.

size: few; J: TRBJ1-5; V: TRBV5-6; D: TRBD1; CDR3: CASSLGQGITQPQHF; DNA: TGTGCCAGCAGCTTGGGACAGGGGATAACTCAGCCCCAGCATTTT
size: NA; J: TRBJ2-1; V: TRBV7-2; D: NA; CDR3: CASEYRGIGNEQFF; DNA: TGTGCCAGCGAGTACCGTGGGATCGGAAATGAGCAGTTCTTC
size: many; J: TRBJ2-5; V: TRBV2; D: TRBD2; CDR3: CASSDLDSGRETQYF; DNA: TGTGCCAGCAGTGATCTCGATAGCGGGAGGGAGACCCAGTACTTC
size: many; J: TRBJ1-2; V: TRBV2; D: NA; CDR3: CASGDKGNYGYTF; DNA: TGTGCCAGCGGGGACAAGGGAAACTATGGCTACACCTTC
size: many; J: TRBJ1-1; V: TRBV7-8; D: NA; CDR3: CASSSRAGVMGAEAFF; DNA: TGTGCCAGCAGCTCCCGTGCGGGGGTGATGGGCGCTGAAGCTTTCTTT
size: many; J: TRBJ2-1; V: TRBV14; D: TRBD2; CDR3: CASSQALGREGRHEQFF; DNA: TGTGCCAGCAGCCAAGCGCTCGGGAGGGAGGGCCGCCATGAGCAGTTCTTC
size: many; J: TRBJ2-7; V: TRBV24-1; D: NA; CDR3: CATSDMDTGIYEQYF; DNA: TGTGCCACCAGTGACATGGACACAGGAATCTACGAGCAGTACTTC
size: many; J: TRBJ2-7; V: TRBV2; D: TRBD2; CDR3: CASSPTRLADSYEQYF; DNA: TGTGCCAGCAGTCCAACCCGACTAGCGGACTCCTACGAGCAGTACTTC
size: many; J: TRBJ1-1; V: TRBV6-1; D: TRBD1; CDR3: CASRNQGADTEAFF; DNA: TGTGCCAGCAGGAATCAGGGGGCCGACACTGAAGCTTTCTTT
size: NA; J: TRBJ1-2; V: TRBV6-1; D: NA; CDR3: CATGQELGYGYTF; DNA: TGTGCCACTGGGCAGGAGCTTGGCTATGGCTACACCTTC
size: many; J: TRBJ2-7; V: TRBV5-1; D: TRBD1; CDR3: CASSLGQGAAEQYF; DNA: TGCGCCAGCAGCTTGGGACAGGGGGCGGCCGAGCAGTACTTC
size: many; J: TRBJ2-7; V: TRBV12-3/TRBV12-4; D: NA; CDR3: CASRRYYEQYF; DNA: TGTGCCAGCCGCCGATACTACGAGCAGTACTTC
size: few; J: TRBJ1-1; V: TRBV29-1; D: NA; CDR3: CSAGVGGEVTEAFF; DNA: TGCAGCGCCGGAGTAGGGGGGGAGGTCACTGAAGCTTTCTTT
size: few; J: TRBJ1-2; V: TRBV12-3/TRBV12-4; D: NA; CDR3: CASREAGLNYGYTF; DNA: TGTGCCAGCAGAGAGGCAGGACTCAACTATGGCTACACCTTC
size: many; J: TRBJ2-2; V: TRBV28; D: NA; CDR3: CASQRFQGELFF; DNA: TGTGCCAGCCAAAGATTCCAGGGGGAGCTGTTTTTT
size: many; J: TRBJ2-2; V: TRBV7-2; D: NA; CDR3: CASSLVGGGAETGELFF; DNA: TGTGCCAGCAGCTTAGTGGGAGGGGGCGCGGAGACCGGGGAGCTGTTTTTT
size: many; J: TRBJ2-7; V: TRBV2; D: NA; CDR3: CASSRGSGYEQYF; DNA: TGTGCCAGCAGCCGCGGATCCGGATACGAGCAGTACTTC
size: few; J: TRBJ2-1; V: TRBV19; D: NA; CDR3: CASSTLRGSSYNEQFF; DNA: TGTGCCAGTAGTACGCTAAGGGGGAGCTCCTACAATGAGCAGTTCTTC
size: many; J: TRBJ1-1; V: TRBV12-3/TRBV12-4; D: TRBD1; CDR3: CASTVTGGWAEAFF; DNA: TGTGCCAGCACAGTGACAGGGGGATGGGCTGAAGCTTTCTTT
size: few; J: TRBJ2-3; V: TRBV4-1; D: NA; CDR3: CASSNLSGPPTDTQYF; DNA: TGCGCCAGCAGCAACCTCTCCGGGCCACCCACAGATACGCAGTATTTT
size: few; J: TRBJ2-1; V: TRBV19; D: NA; CDR3: CASSHWWTVSSNEQFF; DNA: TGTGCCAGTAGTCACTGGTGGACAGTCTCTAGCAATGAGCAGTTCTTC
size: NA; J: TRBJ2-3; V: TRBV5-5; D: TRBD1; CDR3: CASSRRQGAFVSSKQVGDTQYF; DNA: TGTGCCAGCAGCCGGCGGCAGGGGGCTTTCGTTTCTTCAAAACAGGTCGGAGATACGCAGTATTTT